Detailed here is one T cell receptor (beta chain). Its antigen is undetermined. The sample is drawn from a study of CD8+ T cells in alopecia areata. Study-wide points: Possibly as an HLA-related effect, TCR sharing across patients appeared less clear than in mice. In scalp samples, resident alphabeta T cells of normal skin are also sequenced.

Treatment specified: oral pan-JAK inhibitor, 5-10 mg twice daily. cDNA reverse transcribed from extracted RNA served as the sequencing template. The protocol was immunoSEQ multiplex PCR, while the TCRdb copy is restricted to in-frame clones and leaves out a portion. Among under 200,000 clones listed, about three fifths were seen once. CDR1 GTSNPN and CDR2 SVGIG come from the germline V gene (reference sequence). V shed 4 bases, J shed 0 bases, and the junction held 7 bases outside the gene matches. The CDR3 length is 15 residues. The clonotype originates from a human donor with alopecia areata. This chain connects TRBV30 to TRBJ2-5; 8 bases line up with TRBD1. This specimen consisted of CD4+ T cells sorted from blood, obtained at week 4, from a patient treated with tofacitinib. The CDR3 region has the DNA TGTGCCTGGATTCAGGGGGCAGGGTACCAAGAGACCCAGTACTTC. This translates into CAWIQGAGYQETQYF. The variable domain in full, completed from reference TRBV30 and TRBJ2-5, reads SQTIHQWPATLVQPVGSPLSLECTVEGTSNPNLYWYRQAAGRGLQLLFYSVGIGQISSEVPQNLSASRPQDRQFILSSKKLLLSDSGFYLCAWIQGAGYQETQYFGPGTRLLVL.